These 22 T cell receptor beta chains originate from one sample sequenced in a study of T cell responses to AZD1222 COVID-19 vaccine. Method: immunoSEQ multiplex PCR; TCRdb's copy keeps in-frame clones and lacks some. Of fewer than 90,000 clones listed, 70% to 90% are singletons. Here the sequenced sample was peripheral blood, taken 28 days after the second AZD1222 dose. The receptors shown here come from an adult who received the AZD1222 COVID-19 vaccine.

The CDR3 sequence: CASSQDSRGGADTQYF. The DNA of the CDR3 is TGCGCCAGCAGCCAAGATTCGCGAGGGGGCGCAGATACGCAGTATTTT. This chain joins TRBV4-3 and TRBJ2-3; 7 bases are shared with TRBD1. Germline CDR1 is LGHNA and CDR2 is YSLEER. V gave up 0 bases and J gave up 4 bases; unmatched junction bases: 7. The CDR3 totals 16 residues.

The rearrangement joins TRBV28 to TRBJ2-1; 11 positions agree with TRBD2. The V segment lost 5 bases and the J segment 7 bases; nucleotides outside the gene matches: 7. This CDR3 has 15 amino acids. Germline CDR1 and CDR2: MDHEN and SYDVKM. CDR3 residues: CASSQRGTSGNEQFF. CDR3 nucleotide sequence: TGTGCCAGCAGTCAAAGGGGGACTAGCGGAAATGAGCAGTTCTTC.

V and J are TRBV5-1 and TRBJ1-1, with D unresolved. Looked up from germline, CDR1 is SGHRS and CDR2 is YFSETQ. This CDR3 region has 15 residues. Trimming removed 3 bases from V and 1 base from J, with 13 bases in between. CDR3 protein: CASSSYIPRNTEAFF. The DNA for the CDR3 is TGCGCCAGCAGCTCTTACATCCCCCGGAACACTGAAGCTTTCTTT.

This chain joins TRBV24-1 and TRBJ2-2; 7 bases agree with TRBD1. The CDR3 extends over 19 amino acids. The V and J ends lost 4 bases and 5 bases, in that order; junction bases with no gene match: 18. Germline V CDR1 and CDR2: KGHDR, SFDVKD. In nucleotides, the CDR3 is TGTGCCACCAGTGACAAACAACGGACAGGCCCCACTGGGACCGGGGAGCTGTTTTTT. This translates into CATSDKQRTGPTGTGELFF.

CDR3 loop: CASSLGQGTNEQYF. In DNA form, the CDR3 reads TGTGCCAGCAGCCTGGGACAGGGTACCAACGAGCAGTACTTC. The gene calls are TRBV7-2 and TRBJ2-7; 9 nucleotides line up with TRBD1. Germline trimming cut 5 bases from V and 5 bases from J; bases unmatched to any gene: 7. The length of the CDR3 is 14 residues. Germline CDR1 and CDR2: SGHTA and FQGNSA.

The chain uses TRBV10-3 and TRBJ1-1, with D perhaps TRBD1 (5 bases). CDR3 length: 15 residues. CDR1 is ENHRY, CDR2 SYGVKD, per germline. V was cut by 3 bases and J by 0 bases, with 11 bases left in between. In DNA, the CDR3 is TGTGCCATCAGTGATAGAGGGGTTATGAACACTGAAGCTTTCTTT. It translates to CAISDRGVMNTEAFF.

V gene TRBV6-5 combines with J gene TRBJ1-6; D remains unclear. The V gene lost 0 bases and the J gene lost 9 bases, with 15 bases spanning the gap. The CDR3 runs to 16 residues. CDR1 and CDR2 (germline): MNHEY, SVGAGI. CDR3 protein: CASSYSSSGVGSPLHF. CDR3 sequence (DNA): TGTGCCAGCAGTTACTCGAGTTCTGGGGTTGGTTCACCCCTCCACTTT.

V gene TRBV28 combines with J gene TRBJ2-3; D might be TRBD1 (6 bases). This CDR3 comprises 15 residues. The V gene lost 6 bases and the J gene lost 0 bases, with 13 bases spanning the gap. Per the germline V gene, CDR1 is MDHEN and CDR2 is SYDVKM. CDR3 region: CASRYQGSSTDTQYF. The DNA for the CDR3 is TGTGCCAGCAGGTACCAGGGGTCTAGCACAGATACGCAGTATTTT.

This chain connects TRBV7-2 to TRBJ1-2; 11 bases are shared with TRBD1. The CDR3 has 17 residues. The germline CDR1 and CDR2 sequences are SGHTA and FQGNSA. Unmatched junction bases numbered 12, after V lost 4 bases and J lost 5 bases. The CDR3 loop reads CASSWLGTGGLEYGYTF. The CDR3 DNA is TGTGCCAGCAGCTGGCTAGGGACAGGGGGATTAGAGTATGGCTACACCTTC.

The gene calls are TRBV12-3 or TRBV12-4 and TRBJ1-1, with D possibly being TRBD1 (5 bases). V was shortened by 6 bases and J by 1 base, with 9 bases between the two germline ends. The CDR3 runs to 13 residues. The CDR3 sequence: CASSVTGNTEAFF. The CDR3 coding sequence is TGTGCCAGCAGCGTTACAGGGAACACTGAAGCTTTCTTT.

The chain employs TRBV7-8 and TRBJ1-5; D is uncertain. V was clipped by 3 bases and J by 2 bases, with 11 bases between them. CDR1 is SGHVS, CDR2 FQNEAQ, per germline. This CDR3 contains 15 residues. CDR3 amino acids: CASSFEFRGNQPQHF. For the CDR3, the DNA is TGTGCCAGCAGCTTCGAGTTTCGGGGCAATCAGCCCCAGCATTTT.

The V call is TRBV11-3, the J call TRBJ1-3, with a possible D match to TRBD1 (5 bases). CDR1 and CDR2 (germline): SGHNT, YENEEA. V was shortened by 1 base and J by 2 bases, with 12 bases between the two germline ends. The CDR3 spans 16 residues. The CDR3 region is CASSLGGDGAGNTIYF. DNA of the CDR3: TGTGCCAGCAGCTTAGGAGGGGACGGAGCTGGAAACACCATATATTTT.

V and J are TRBV28 and TRBJ1-2; 9 positions agree with TRBD1. Looked up from germline, CDR1 is MDHEN and CDR2 is SYDVKM. V lost 6 bases to trimming and J lost 4 bases; unmatched junction nucleotides: 9. This CDR3 has 15 amino acids. The CDR3 bases are TGTGCCAGCAGCCATCGCGGACAGGGGATCTATGGCTACACCTTC. Residues: CASSHRGQGIYGYTF.

This clone came up once. This chain uses TRBV7-2 with TRBJ2-3; 15 bases map to TRBD2. Germline V gives CDR1 SGHTA, CDR2 FQGNSA. CDR3 size: 18 residues. With V trimmed by 2 bases and J by 5 bases, 8 bases remained unmatched. Written as DNA, the CDR3 is TGTGCCAGCAGCTTATACGGACTAGCGGGGGGGCAAGGAGATACGCAGTATTTT. Translation gives CASSLYGLAGGQGDTQYF.

The chain employs TRBV30 and TRBJ2-3; possibly TRBD2 for D (5 bases). Trimming removed 4 bases from V and 4 bases from J, with 15 bases in between. CDR1 and CDR2 (germline): GTSNPN, SVGIG (reference sequence). The CDR3 sequence is 14 residues long. The CDR3 protein is CAWTSGLGADTQYF. CDR3 coding DNA: TGTGCCTGGACCTCGGGATTGGGTGCAGATACGCAGTATTTT.

The chain carries TRBV7-8 and TRBJ1-6; the match to TRBD1 covers 9 bases. Germline V gene data show CDR1 as SGHVS and CDR2 as FQNEAQ. The junction had 1 base not matched to a gene; V was cut back by 3 bases and J by 1 base. The CDR3 totals 16 residues. The CDR3, as DNA: TGTGCCAGCAGCTTGACAGGGGGATCCTATAATTCACCCCTCCACTTT. This translates into CASSLTGGSYNSPLHF.

V and J are TRBV4-1 and TRBJ2-1; D uncertain. The CDR3 runs 15 residues. Trimming removed 3 bases at V and 0 bases at J, with 9 bases between. The germline gives CDR1 MGHRA, CDR2 YSYEKL. For the CDR3, the DNA is TGCGCCAGCAGCCAGGCTGCGAGCTCCTACAATGAGCAGTTCTTC. It codes for CASSQAASSYNEQFF.

The chain recombines TRBV7-2 with TRBJ1-1; D is unresolved. Germline loops: CDR1 SGHTA, CDR2 FQGNSA. The V end was cut by 1 base, the J end by 0 bases, with 9 bases between. The CDR3 is 15 residues long. In DNA form, the CDR3 reads TGTGCCAGCAGCTTAGGACGGATCATGAACACTGAAGCTTTCTTT. This gives the protein CASSLGRIMNTEAFF. Full variable domain (rest looked up from reference TRBV7-2 and TRBJ1-1): GAGVSQSPSNKVTEKGKDVELRCDPISGHTALYWYRQSLGQGLEFLIYFQGNSAPDKSGLPSDRFSAERTGGSVSTLTIQRTQQEDSAVYLCASSLGRIMNTEAFFGQGTRLTVV.

This chain joins TRBV3-1 (or the pseudogene TRBV3-2) and TRBJ2-6, with TRBD1 matching 11 bases. Trimming cost V 3 bases and J 1 base; bases outside gene matches: 5. Germline CDR1 reads LGHDT; CDR2 reads YNNKEL (reference sequence). This CDR3 spans 18 amino acids. Here the CDR3 reads CASSHLRDRGSGANVLTF. The CDR3 DNA sequence: TGTGCCAGCAGCCACCTACGGGACAGGGGGTCTGGGGCCAACGTCCTGACTTTC.

The genes are TRBV6-1 and TRBJ1-2; 7 positions match TRBD1. Germline values: CDR1 MNHNS, CDR2 SASEGT. The CDR3 sequence is 13 residues long. V dropped 3 bases and J dropped 8; count of bases not matched to a gene: 6. The CDR3 DNA sequence: TGTGCCAGCAGTGACAGACAGGGTATCGGCTACACCTTC. Residues: CASSDRQGIGYTF.

This chain joins TRBV6-5 and TRBJ1-1; TRBD1 agrees at 7 bases. Germline V gene lookup returns CDR1 MNHEY and CDR2 SVGAGI. Losses at the gene ends were 6 bases for V and 0 bases for J; bases not matched to a gene: 4. The CDR3 contains 14 residues. The DNA for the CDR3 is TGTGCCAGCAGAAGGGACAGTTTGAACACTGAAGCTTTCTTT. Its translation: CASRRDSLNTEAFF.

The V and J genes are TRBV20-1 and TRBJ1-2; D perhaps matches TRBD1 (5 bases). The CDR3 sequence is 14 residues long. From germline, CDR1 is DFQATT and CDR2 SNEGSKA (reference sequence). V was trimmed by 3 bases and J by 0 bases, leaving 11 bases between them. This CDR3 reads CSASSGGSNYGYTF. The CDR3 DNA follows: TGCAGTGCTAGTAGTGGGGGGTCTAACTATGGCTACACCTTC.